Listed here are 18 T cell receptor beta chains from one sample, sequenced in a study of cytomegalovirus exposure and HLA in healthy donors (dated by TCRdb to about 2017). The protocol used for the library was the immunoSEQ multiplex PCR assay. For the multiplex PCR, a mixture combining 60 forward primers for TCR Vbeta segments and 13 reverse primers for TCR Jbeta segments was used. What TCRdb holds here is the immuneACCESS table cut down to in-frame rearrangements. Part of the clones is not present; checked against another copy, under half of the missing clones reflect an unresolved V gene, and the others are unexplained. Here the sample has about 180,000 clones; about 78% occur a single time. The biggest ten clones account for about 2.4% of the sample. Sequencing was done on a sample of PBMCs. Source of these receptors: a man in his sixties in good health and CMV-seronegative.

This clone was recorded once. CDR3 protein: CASSLRPRAGTKETQYF. The CDR3 DNA sequence: TGTGCCAGCAGCTTACGGCCGCGGGCAGGAACAAAAGAGACCCAGTACTTC. This sequence joins TRBV7-3 and TRBJ2-5; D is perhaps TRBD2 (5 bases). The CDR3 runs 17 residues. Germline CDR1 reads SGHTA; CDR2 reads FQGTGA. V was clipped by 2 bases and J by 3 bases, with 19 bases between them. Based on the CDR3 plus reference TRBV7-3 and TRBJ2-5, the full variable domain is GAGVSQTPSNKVTEKGKYVELRCDPISGHTALYWYRQSLGQGPEFLIYFQGTGAADDSGLPNDRFFAVRPEGSVSTLKIQRTERGDSAVYLCASSLRPRAGTKETQYFGPGTRLLVL.

The chain uses TRBV7-9 and TRBJ1-4, with D hard to call. V lost 1 base and J 4 bases, leaving 10 bases between the germline ends. The CDR3 contains 15 residues. Germline values: CDR1 SEHNR, CDR2 FQNEAQ (reference sequence). The CDR3, as DNA: TGTGCCAGCAGCTTAGGCTCGAGGTTTAATGAAAAACTGTTTTTT. Its translation: CASSLGSRFNEKLFF. Filled out from reference TRBV7-9 and TRBJ1-4, the complete variable domain reads DTGVSQNPRHKITKRGQNVTFRCDPISEHNRLYWYRQTLGQGPEFLTYFQNEAQLEKSRLLSDRFSAERPKGSFSTLEIQRTEQGDSAMYLCASSLGSRFNEKLFFGSGTQLSVL.

This chain connects TRBV4-3 to TRBJ1-4, with 8 bases fitting TRBD1. V was clipped by 0 bases and J by 8 bases; unmatched bases: 8. This CDR3 is 16 amino acids long. Germline-derived CDR1 and CDR2 are LGHNA and YSLEER. As DNA, the CDR3 is TGCGCCAGCAGCCAAGATCTCGGACAGGGAGAGGAAAAACTGTTTTTT. Its translation: CASSQDLGQGEEKLFF.

The chain recombines TRBV6-1 with TRBJ2-7; TRBD1 matches 9 bases. The CDR3 loop spans 17 amino acids. The V and J ends lost 4 bases and 0 bases, in that order; junction bases with no gene match: 10. The V gene's germline CDR1 is MNHNS and CDR2 SASEGT. CDR3 in DNA: TGTGCCAGCAGTGCTTTAACAGGGGGCGTTGGCTCCTACGAGCAGTACTTC. Protein product: CASSALTGGVGSYEQYF.

This chain connects TRBV7-9 to TRBJ2-3; TRBD2 agrees at 8 bases. Trimming at V came to 5 bases and at J to 3 bases, leaving 13 bases not matched to a gene. The CDR3 totals 17 residues. CDR1 and CDR2 from the germline V gene are SEHNR and FQNEAQ (reference sequence). CDR3 sequence: CASSDGTGGALTDTQYF. The CDR3 DNA reads as TGTGCCAGCAGCGATGGGACGGGGGGGGCCTTAACAGATACGCAGTATTTT.

This clone has a handful of counts. This sequence joins TRBV5-4 and TRBJ2-5, with 8 bases aligning to TRBD1. The V segment lost 2 bases and the J segment 3 bases; nucleotides outside the gene matches: 0. Germline V CDR1 and CDR2: SGHNT, YYREEE (reference sequence). The CDR3 has 13 residues. The CDR3: CASSLQGEETQYF. The CDR3 region has the DNA TGTGCCAGCAGCTTACAGGGGGAAGAGACCCAGTACTTC.

The rearrangement uses TRBV6-5 and TRBJ2-3; no reliable D call. Germline V gives CDR1 MNHEY, CDR2 SVGAGI. The CDR3 totals 13 residues. V dropped 7 bases and J dropped 1 base, with 9 bases sitting between them. The CDR3 DNA reads as TGTGCCAGCATGGTTGCGGGCACAGATACGCAGTATTTT. It yields the protein CASMVAGTDTQYF.

The chain joins TRBV9 to TRBJ2-3, with a tentative D call TRBD1 (6 bases). V dropped 3 bases and J dropped 4 bases, with 9 bases sitting between them. Germline V gene sequence: CDR1 SGDLS, CDR2 YYNGEE. The CDR3 contains 13 residues. CDR3 sequence: CASSGAGADTQYF. CDR3 nucleotide sequence: TGTGCCAGCAGCGGAGCAGGGGCAGATACGCAGTATTTT.

The rearrangement joins TRBV27 to TRBJ1-5; TRBD1 aligns across 10 bases. The CDR3 has 16 residues. Trimming took 6 bases from V and 6 from J; bases not matched to a gene: 11. The germline CDR1 and CDR2 sequences are MNHEY and SMNVEV (reference sequence). CDR3 protein: CASRFAGQGLGQPQHF. The DNA for the CDR3 is TGTGCCAGCAGATTTGCGGGACAGGGGTTAGGTCAGCCCCAGCATTTT.

Turning to this clone: The junction differs from germline at one of its ends, possibly a read error. Written as DNA, the CDR3 is TGCAGCTCTTTCGTCGCCGGTCCCCACTTC. Protein: CSSFVAGPHF. The chain recombines TRBV29-1 with TRBJ2-7; the D is unclear. Germline V gene data show CDR1 as SQVTM and CDR2 as ANQGSEA. CDR3 size: 10 residues.

The chain employs TRBV29-1 and TRBJ2-1, with 8 bases that match TRBD1. Germline V CDR1 and CDR2: SQVTM, ANQGSEA. J was trimmed by 5 bases and V by 0 bases; bases with no gene match: 6. The CDR3 is 15 amino acids. CDR3 sequence (DNA): TGCAGCGTTGAAGATCTTGGACAGGGTGACAATGAGCAGTTCTTC. Protein sequence: CSVEDLGQGDNEQFF.

This clone turned up a few times. This chain connects TRBV29-1 to TRBJ2-3, with 9 nucleotides matching TRBD2. Germline V gene data show CDR1 as SQVTM and CDR2 as ANQGSEA. After removal of 0 bases from V and 1 base from J, the junction contained 5 bases not matched to a gene. The CDR3 runs to 16 residues. The CDR3 DNA is TGCAGCGTTGAAGATCGGTTAGCGGGGGGCACAGATACGCAGTATTTT. It codes for CSVEDRLAGGTDTQYF.

This clone was seen a handful of times. The rearrangement uses TRBV19 and TRBJ1-5; 7 positions match TRBD1. This CDR3 spans 13 amino acids. CDR1 is LNHDA and CDR2 is SQIVND in the germline V gene (reference sequence). V trimming: 4 bases; J trimming: 9 bases; junction bases outside the gene matches: 6. The CDR3 reads CASSKGTVLPQHF. The DNA of the CDR3 is TGTGCCAGTAGTAAAGGGACAGTCTTGCCCCAGCATTTT.

This rearrangement joins TRBV4-2 to TRBJ2-2; D ambiguous. The CDR3 is made up of 12 amino acids. Germline-derived CDR1 and CDR2 are LGHNA and YNFKEQ. V lost 3 bases, J lost 4 bases, and 3 bases lay in between. CDR3 in amino acids: CASSHVTGELFF. CDR3 DNA sequence: TGTGCCAGCAGCCACGTCACCGGGGAGCTGTTTTTT.

V is TRBV5-1 and J is TRBJ1-4, with TRBD1 matching 10 bases. Germline CDR1 and CDR2: SGHRS and YFSETQ. The length of the CDR3 is 15 residues. The ends lost 4 bases at V and 4 bases at J; junction bases unmatched: 4. The CDR3 DNA follows: TGCGCCAGCAGCCGGGACAGGGGAGGTAATGAAAAACTGTTTTTT. The encoded protein is CASSRDRGGNEKLFF.

V is TRBV28 and J is TRBJ2-1, with no clear D. The germline V and J ends were trimmed by 6 bases and 4 bases, with 19 bases remaining between them. The CDR3 is made up of 16 amino acids. Per germline, CDR1 MDHEN and CDR2 SYDVKM. CDR3 sequence: CASRGLVAFRYNEQFF. The CDR3 DNA reads as TGTGCCAGCAGGGGTTTGGTAGCCTTTAGGTACAATGAGCAGTTCTTC. The whole variable domain, remainder taken from reference TRBV28 and TRBJ2-1, is DVKVTQSSRYLVKRTGEKVFLECVQDMDHENMFWYRQDPGLGLRLIYFSYDVKMKEKGDIPEGYSVSREKKERFSLILESASTNQTSMYLCASRGLVAFRYNEQFFGPGTRLTVL.

This clone was detected once. The chain links TRBV2 to TRBJ1-2; D remains unclear. The CDR3 length is 15 residues. The germline V and J ends were trimmed by 9 bases and 4 bases, with 21 bases remaining between them. Germline V gene lookup returns CDR1 SNHLY and CDR2 FYNNEI. The CDR3 sequence is CASRTDSVDRYGYTF. The CDR3 DNA reads as TGTGCCAGTAGAACCGACTCCGTAGATCGCTATGGCTACACCTTC.

The sample holds one count of this clone. The rearrangement joins TRBV7-3 to TRBJ2-5; 8 bases are a match to TRBD2. J lost 2 bases, V lost 3 bases, and 5 bases had no gene match. From germline, CDR1 is SGHTA and CDR2 FQGTGA. The length of the CDR3 is 15 residues. The CDR3 DNA reads as TGTGCCAGCAGCTTGGGGACTAGTCGGCAAGAGACCCAGTACTTC. This sequence encodes CASSLGTSRQETQYF.